This is a list of T cell receptor beta chains from one sample in a study of control samples from healthy donors and cancer patients. Clones were read by immunoSEQ multiplex PCR, and TCRdb kept only the in-frame ones, dropping some. The top ten clones hold around 11% of a sample with around 150,000 clones, about 87% of them seen once. Sequencing was carried out using blood. All receptors come from a man younger than 45 in good health. The CDR3 runs from the conserved cysteine through the conserved F or W. Each record gives: J gene, clone size, D gene, V gene, CDR3 protein. The D gene is left open where the match is weak. Clone size is not always given. Where it is, it says once, few, many or a class for expanded clones.

>TRBJ2-1|.|TRBD2|TRBV5-6
CASSPRGSGSFAYNEQFF
>TRBJ1-4|.|TRBD1|TRBV7-2
CASSLAAGGEKLFF
>TRBJ1-5|.|.|TRBV2
CASEGPSTQHF
>TRBJ2-2|.|.|TRBV6-6
CASSWGGHYRVSDRITGELFF
>TRBJ1-1|.|.|TRBV11-3
CASSLEANTEAFF
>TRBJ1-1|.|TRBD1|TRBV6-4
CASIQKTGEKAEAFF
>TRBJ2-2|.|.|TRBV28
CASSLFVDMNTGELFF
>TRBJ1-1|.|.|TRBV9
CASSVRGRDTEAFF
>TRBJ2-2|.|.|TRBV3-1/TRBV3-2
CASSQVAGELFF
>TRBJ1-2|once|.|TRBV11-2
CASSLGVEYGYTF
>TRBJ2-1|.|.|TRBV5-6
CASSLPRWAAYNEQFF
>TRBJ1-2|.|.|TRBV7-3
CASSLTRDTPGYTF
>TRBJ2-4|.|TRBD1|TRBV19
CASSKLGQDLNIQYF
>TRBJ1-5|.|TRBD1|TRBV2
CASGGQGVQPQHF
>TRBJ1-4|once|.|TRBV5-4
CASSLQGLGEKLFF
>TRBJ1-4|.|.|TRBV2
CASSDGGATNEKLFF
>TRBJ2-3|few|.|TRBV9
CASSASSFTDTQYF
>TRBJ2-5|.|.|TRBV28
CASSFGQQETQYF
>TRBJ2-3|once|.|TRBV28
CASSGILAKKADTQYF
>TRBJ2-1|.|.|TRBV10-3
CAISESYGPPFF
>TRBJ1-5|.|.|TRBV2
CASGSGRQGNQPQHF
>TRBJ2-1|.|.|TRBV14
CASSHRTQSYNEQFF
>TRBJ1-2|.|.|TRBV12-3/TRBV12-4
CASSFPFGYTF
>TRBJ2-2|once|TRBD2|TRBV7-6
CASSLAGATGELFF
>TRBJ1-1|.|TRBD1|TRBV19
CARYWQGAVTEAFF
>TRBJ1-5|.|.|TRBV19
CASSIHAGENQPQHF
>TRBJ1-5|.|TRBD1|TRBV6-1
CASSEQDRGNQPQHF
>TRBJ1-1|.|.|TRBV27
CASSLSLRTTTGGNTEAFF
>TRBJ1-4|once|.|TRBV19
CASSLDRHDEKLFF
>TRBJ2-3|.|TRBD2|TRBV3-1/TRBV3-2
CASSQDPTSGRATDTQYF
>TRBJ2-1|.|.|TRBV9
CASNDLRDYNEQFF
>TRBJ2-3|.|.|TRBV6-2/TRBV6-3
CASSSGSTDTQYF
>TRBJ2-1|.|.|TRBV30
CASIKIQGRGNYNEQFF
>TRBJ2-1|.|TRBD2|TRBV30
CAWRVFSGRNNEQFF
>TRBJ1-4|.|.|TRBV7-9
CASSFFKDFEKLFF
>TRBJ2-1|.|.|TRBV3-1/TRBV3-2
CASSQDWGQVYNEQFF
>TRBJ2-4|.|.|TRBV6-5
CASSYGNIQYF
>TRBJ2-7|.|.|TRBV6-5
CASSPGASYEQYF
>TRBJ2-3|.|.|TRBV27
CASSLSLADTQYF
>TRBJ1-5|.|.|TRBV19
CASSIREGQPQHF